This T cell receptor beta chain was sequenced during a study of cytomegalovirus exposure and HLA in healthy donors. Regarding the study as a whole: A prior analysis recorded that most TCR beta V segments were productive about 87% or about 30% of the time. Confirmation was obtained in vitro that a few CMV-associated chains are specific for CMV antigens. CMV serostatus alone was available as immune exposure information.

There are 14 residues in the CDR3. V was clipped by 5 bases and J by 0 bases, with 10 bases between them. Per germline, CDR1 GTSNPN and CDR2 SVGIG (reference sequence). With respect to this clone: Antigen specificity is unknown.

The PCR made use of 60 Vbeta and 13 Jbeta primers. The protocol was immunoSEQ multiplex PCR, while the TCRdb copy is restricted to in-frame clones and leaves out a portion. The sample holds about 110,000 clones, 77% seen once. The origin of this receptor is a male donor in good health and CMV-seronegative. The chain carries TRBV30 and TRBJ2-2; no clear D gene. The sequenced sample was PBMCs. The CDR3 nucleotides are TGTGCCTGGGGGCATGGGTCGAACACCGGGGAGCTGTTTTTT. It is translated as CAWGHGSNTGELFF.